One and the same sample provided the 19 T cell receptor beta chains below, sequenced in a study of blood T cell repertoires in COVID-19. Libraries were prepared by immunoSEQ multiplex PCR; TCRdb keeps only in-frame clonotypes and omits some of them. This table has 150,000 to 200,000 clones, around 90% appearing once. Source material: peripheral blood. These receptor sequences come from a woman aged 45-60 years with acute or convalescent COVID-19.

The CDR3 DNA follows: TGCGCCAGCAGCCTGACAGGGGGTCAAGAGACCCAGTACTTC. Its translation: CASSLTGGQETQYF. The chain uses TRBV4-1 and TRBJ2-5, with 9 bases lining up with TRBD1. The V gene end was trimmed by 4 bases and the J gene end by 2 bases; junction bases not matched to a gene: 2. The CDR3 runs 14 residues. CDR1 is MGHRA and CDR2 is YSYEKL in the germline V gene.

The chain combines TRBV20-1 with TRBJ1-4; D is ambiguous. The germline V gene has CDR1 DFQATT and CDR2 SNEGSKA (reference sequence). The CDR3 contains 11 residues. Trimming took off 4 bases at V and 5 bases at J, with 5 bases between the two ends. This CDR3 is CSANQNEKLFF. The CDR3 bases are TGCAGTGCTAACCAGAATGAAAAACTGTTTTTT.

The V call is TRBV27, the J call TRBJ1-2; D uncertain. V shed 3 bases and J shed 2 bases, with 7 bases lying between them. The germline gives CDR1 MNHEY, CDR2 SMNVEV (reference sequence). The CDR3 has 13 residues. The CDR3 loop is CASSLNGNYGYTF. The CDR3 nucleotides are TGTGCCAGCAGTTTGAACGGGAACTATGGCTACACCTTC.

The V call is TRBV3-1 (or the pseudogene TRBV3-2), the J call TRBJ1-2; 9 bases are shared with TRBD1. J gave up 6 bases and V 0 bases, and 2 bases lay outside the gene matches. The CDR3 is 14 residues long. The germline V gene encodes CDR1 LGHDT and CDR2 YNNKEL (reference sequence). CDR3 bases: TGTGCCAGCAGCCAAGAGGGGACAGGGAATGGCTACACCTTC. Its protein product is CASSQEGTGNGYTF.

The gene calls are TRBV30 and TRBJ2-2; TRBD1 is a possible D gene (5 bases). The V gene's germline CDR1 is GTSNPN and CDR2 SVGIG (reference sequence). V gave up 2 bases and J gave up 6 bases, with 16 bases separating them. The CDR3 is made up of 15 amino acids. CDR3 nucleotides: TGTGCCTGGAGTCCGTGGGCAGGGCTCGCCGGGGAGCTGTTTTTT. This translates into CAWSPWAGLAGELFF.

This clone was counted between two and nine times. V gene TRBV12-3 or TRBV12-4 combines with J gene TRBJ1-3, with D perhaps TRBD1 (5 bases). Trimming removed 5 bases from V and 8 bases from J, with 10 bases in between. The CDR3 contains 12 residues. The CDR3 loop reads CASSPQGDTIYF. The CDR3 coding sequence is TGTGCCAGCAGTCCCCAAGGGGACACCATATATTTT.

This clone was recorded a few times. V usage is TRBV18 and J usage is TRBJ1-1; 7 positions match TRBD1. V lost 4 bases and J lost 1; bases outside the gene matches: 3. Germline assignment: CDR1 KGHSH and CDR2 LQKENI. This CDR3 is 14 amino acids long. CDR3 sequence (DNA): TGTGCCAGCTCACAACGACAGGGGAACACTGAAGCTTTCTTT. Encoded protein: CASSQRQGNTEAFF. Looking up the rest from reference TRBV18 and TRBJ1-1 gives the full variable domain: NAGVMQNPRHLVRRRGQEARLRCSPMKGHSHVYWYRQLPEEGLKFMVYLQKENIIDESGMPKERFSAEFPKEGPSILRIQQVVRGDSAAYFCASSQRQGNTEAFFGQGTRLTVV.

The gene calls are TRBV2 and TRBJ2-5; a weak D match, TRBD2 (5 bases). The CDR3 runs to 16 residues. The V and J ends lost 0 bases and 6 bases respectively, with 17 bases between them. In germline, CDR1 is SNHLY, CDR2 FYNNEI. This chain's CDR3 is CASSEASSQVGKTQYF. DNA for the CDR3: TGTGCCAGCAGTGAAGCTTCGTCCCAGGTCGGGAAGACCCAGTACTTC.

This chain links TRBV9 with TRBJ1-1; possible D gene TRBD1, 6 bases. Germline lookup yields CDR1 SGDLS and CDR2 YYNGEE. This CDR3 contains 13 residues. The ends were cut back, 1 base at V and 11 bases at J, with 15 bases in the middle. CDR3 nucleotides: TGTGCCAGCAGCGTAAAGACAGGCGGTAGGGCTTTCTTT. This codes for CASSVKTGGRAFF.

V gene TRBV25-1 combines with J gene TRBJ1-2; weak D call: TRBD1 (6 bases). The ends were cut back, 2 bases at V and 6 bases at J, with 10 bases in the middle. The CDR3 contains 13 residues. Germline assignment: CDR1 MGHDK and CDR2 SYGVNS. The CDR3 loop is CASSERDIDGYTF. CDR3 DNA sequence: TGTGCCAGCAGTGAACGGGACATAGATGGCTACACCTTC.

This chain joins TRBV5-4 and TRBJ1-2; 9 bases fit TRBD1. CDR3 length: 13 amino acids. The germline V gene encodes CDR1 SGHNT and CDR2 YYREEE (reference sequence). V lost 4 bases, J lost 6 bases, and 4 bases stayed unmatched. CDR3 residues: CASSTGTGNGYTF. The DNA of the CDR3 is TGTGCCAGCAGCACCGGGACAGGGAATGGCTACACCTTC.

This chain connects TRBV7-6 to TRBJ1-5; unclear D gene. CDR3 length: 16 residues. Germline V CDR1 and CDR2: SGHVS, FNYEAQ. V gave up 5 bases and J gave up 2 bases, with 16 bases separating them. DNA for the CDR3: TGTGCCAGCAGCCTCATAGCGGGGATGGGCAATCAGCCCCAGCATTTT. Its protein is CASSLIAGMGNQPQHF.

The V gene is TRBV12-2, the J gene TRBJ1-4. TRBV12-2 is shown as a pseudogene. This CDR3 is built from 12 residues. CDR3 amino acids: CASRETNEKLFF. The CDR3 DNA reads TGTGCAAGTCGCGAGACTAATGAAAAACTGTTTTTT.

The chain recombines TRBV24-1 with TRBJ2-1; D remains unclear. Trimming removed 5 bases at V and 5 bases at J, with 12 bases between. The CDR3 length is 14 residues. Germline V lookup: CDR1 KGHDR, CDR2 SFDVKD. CDR3 residues: CATSGTPQHNEQFF. In DNA form, the CDR3 reads TGTGCCACCAGTGGTACACCTCAACACAATGAGCAGTTCTTC.

This chain connects TRBV19 to TRBJ2-7, with 10 bases fitting TRBD1. This CDR3 contains 14 residues. V gave up 10 bases and J gave up 5 bases; unmatched junction bases: 11. Germline V gene lookup returns CDR1 LNHDA and CDR2 SQIVND (reference sequence). The CDR3 nucleotides are TGTGCCACTTCAATCGACAGGGGGCGCGACGAGCAGTACTTC. Its protein is CATSIDRGRDEQYF.

The chain carries TRBV20-1 and TRBJ1-2; no reliable D call. The germline V and J ends were trimmed by 3 bases and 8 bases, with 10 bases remaining between them. Germline values: CDR1 DFQATT, CDR2 SNEGSKA (reference sequence). The CDR3 spans 11 residues. CDR3 DNA: TGCAGTGCTAGGGGGAGGCAAGGCTACACCTTC. Its protein product is CSARGRQGYTF.

This clone was detected only a few times. The chain couples TRBV2 to TRBJ2-2; no firm D call. CDR3 length equals 13 residues. Germline assignment: CDR1 SNHLY and CDR2 FYNNEI. The V and J ends lost 2 bases and 3 bases respectively, with 4 bases between them. The CDR3 nucleotides are TGTGCCAGCAGTGAACAGGACACCGGGGAGCTGTTTTTT. Amino acids: CASSEQDTGELFF.

This clone was detected only once. The V and J genes are TRBV11-2 and TRBJ2-7; a possible D gene is TRBD2 (6 bases). Germline CDR1 reads SGHAT; CDR2 reads FQNNGV. The CDR3 runs 14 residues. V was clipped by 5 bases and J by 4 bases, with 15 bases between them. CDR3 DNA: TGTGCCAGCAGCCCCCCTGCGGGGTGGTACGAGCAGTACTTC. Its translation: CASSPPAGWYEQYF.

The rearrangement links TRBV11-2 to TRBJ2-3; D is uncertain. Trimming stripped 5 bases from V and 5 bases from J, with 11 bases between. Germline assignment: CDR1 SGHAT and CDR2 FQNNGV. CDR3 size: 13 residues. The CDR3 loop reads CASSHYIKDTQYF. CDR3 nucleotides: TGTGCCAGCAGCCACTATATTAAAGATACGCAGTATTTT.